A selection of T cell receptor beta chains follows, all from one sample in a study of identical twins. TCRdb reprocessed the 5' RACE reads with MiXCR, giving one entry per CDR3 protein. This sample yields some 560,000 distinct CDR3 sequences, of which 9.5% to 10% are seen a single time; 2.5% to 3% belongs to the top ten. The data also belong to a second study, concerning yellow fever vaccine responses in identical twins.

Material for sequencing was PBMCs. These receptors came from a woman aged 18-30 years in good health. Each CDR3 is given with its conserved first and last residue. Fields, in order: J gene, V gene, clone size, D gene, CDR3 DNA, CDR3 protein. A D gene is named only where the DNA matches it firmly. The size entry is marked missing in some rows and otherwise reads once, few, many or a size class.

>TRBJ1-6|TRBV20-1|many|NA
TGCAGTGCTAGTGATCCTCCGGAGGATAGTTCACCCCTCCACTTT
CSASDPPEDSSPLHF
>TRBJ2-4|TRBV12-3/TRBV12-4|NA|NA
TGTGCCAGCAGTTTAGCAGGGGCTCAAAACATTCAGTACTTC
CASSLAGAQNIQYF
>TRBJ2-2|TRBV7-8|NA|TRBD1
TGTGCCAGCAGCTTATGGGACAGAACGAACACCGGGGAGCTGTTTTTT
CASSLWDRTNTGELFF
>TRBJ2-7|TRBV4-2|few|TRBD2
TGTGCCAGCAGCCCCGCTGGACTAGCGGGAGGGCCATGGGGCTACGAGCAGTACTTC
CASSPAGLAGGPWGYEQYF
>TRBJ2-5|TRBV12-3/TRBV12-4|many|NA
TGTGCCAGCAGATCTCAAGAGACCCAGTACTTC
CASRSQETQYF
>TRBJ2-3|TRBV6-2/TRBV6-3|many|TRBD2
TGTGCCAGCAGTTGGTATAGCGGGAGTGGAGGAGATACGCAGTATTTT
CASSWYSGSGGDTQYF
>TRBJ2-1|TRBV12-3/TRBV12-4|NA|NA
TGTGCCAGCAGTCCGCAACCTGGCTACAATGAGCAGTTCTTC
CASSPQPGYNEQFF
>TRBJ2-1|TRBV7-2|NA|NA
TGTGCCAGCAGCTTAGCGCAGAAACGGAAACAACTAGACAATGAGCAGTTCTTC
CASSLAQKRKQLDNEQFF
>TRBJ2-3|TRBV7-2|NA|NA
TGTGCCAGCAGCCCACTGAGGTCAATCACAGATACGCAGTATTTT
CASSPLRSITDTQYF
>TRBJ2-2|TRBV6-5|NA|NA
TGTGCCAGCAGTTACGGGGGGCACTCGAACACCGGGGAGCTGTTTTTT
CASSYGGHSNTGELFF
>TRBJ2-7|TRBV7-3|many|NA
TGTGCCAGCAGCTTAACGGGAGCAGGGGACGAGCAGTACTTC
CASSLTGAGDEQYF
>TRBJ2-1|TRBV5-5|many|TRBD2
TGTGCCAGCAGCTCTGGGGGTAGCGGGCGATACAATGAGCAGCTCTTC
CASSSGGSGRYNEQLF
>TRBJ2-2|TRBV6-1|many|TRBD2
TGTGCCAGCAGAAGGGCCAGCGGGGTTACAAACACCGGGGAGCTGTTTTTT
CASRRASGVTNTGELFF
>TRBJ2-7|TRBV15|NA|TRBD2
TGTGCCACCAGCACAACCCTAGCGGGAGCCACCTACGAGCAGTACTTC
CATSTTLAGATYEQYF
>TRBJ2-5|TRBV24-1|many|NA
TGTGCCACCAGTGACCCCTTTGGCCAGACCCAGTACTTC
CATSDPFGQTQYF
>TRBJ1-1|TRBV12-3/TRBV12-4|many|NA
TGTGCCAGCAGTTTATCTGGCAGGTTGAACACTGAAGCTTTCTTT
CASSLSGRLNTEAFF
>TRBJ1-3|TRBV29-1|NA|NA
TGCAGCGTCACCAGGGTGTCCACTGGAAACACCATATATTTT
CSVTRVSTGNTIYF
>TRBJ2-5|TRBV5-6|many|TRBD1
TGTGCCAGCAGCTTGGGGCGGACAGGGACATTCCAAGAGACCCAGTACTTC
CASSLGRTGTFQETQYF
>TRBJ2-1|TRBV29-1|many|NA
TGCAGCGGGGACGGCGATGAGCAGTTCTTC
CSGDGDEQFF
>TRBJ2-3|TRBV5-1|many|NA
TGCGCCAGCAGCTTGGAGGCAGCTACAGATACGCAGTATTTT
CASSLEAATDTQYF
>TRBJ2-4|TRBV4-1|few|NA
TGCGCCAGCAGCCAAGAAAAGGGCTATCGAGCCAAAAACATTCAGTACTTC
CASSQEKGYRAKNIQYF
>TRBJ2-3|TRBV6-1|few|TRBD2
TGTGCCAGCAAGACGGGAGGGCCCGGTACGCAGTATTTT
CASKTGGPGTQYF
>TRBJ2-7|TRBV6-2/TRBV6-3|many|NA
TGTGCCAGCAGCCCTCGGGGGCGCTACGAGCAGTACTTC
CASSPRGRYEQYF
>TRBJ1-4|TRBV7-8|many|NA
TGTGCCAGCAGCCCCGGGGGGACAACTAATGAAAAACTGTTTTTT
CASSPGGTTNEKLFF
>TRBJ2-1|TRBV27|few|NA
TGTGCCAGCAGTTTTAGGGTCGTATCCTACAATGAGCAGTTCTTC
CASSFRVVSYNEQFF
>TRBJ1-5|TRBV7-8|few|NA
TGTGCCAGCAGCTTAGCGAGGGGAGGACCAGGGCCCCAGCATTTT
CASSLARGGPGPQHF
>TRBJ2-1|TRBV6-1|NA|TRBD2
TGTGCCAGCAGGACCTTATCGGGAGGGAACAATGAGCAGTTCTTC
CASRTLSGGNNEQFF
>TRBJ1-1|TRBV7-9|few|NA
TGTGCCAGCAGTCCCTGGGAGCTGAACACTGAAGCTTTCTTT
CASSPWELNTEAFF
>TRBJ1-5|TRBV12-3/TRBV12-4|many|NA
TGTGCCAGCAGTTCTGGGACTATTGATAGCAATCAGCCCCAGCATTTT
CASSSGTIDSNQPQHF
>TRBJ2-6|TRBV27|few|NA
TGTGCCAGCAGTTTATTCCGGTTAAACTCTGGGGCCAACGTCCTGACTTTC
CASSLFRLNSGANVLTF
>TRBJ2-7|TRBV30|NA|NA
TGTGCCTGGAGACAGGGCATCTTGGAGCAAGCCTACGAGCAGTACTTC
CAWRQGILEQAYEQYF
>TRBJ2-1|TRBV7-6|NA|NA
TGTGCCAGCAGCTTAGGGGGACTGAATGAGCAGTTCTTC
CASSLGGLNEQFF
>TRBJ2-7|TRBV5-1|few|NA
TGCGCCAGCAGCACCTCCGGGGGTCTCGAGCAGTACTTC
CASSTSGGLEQYF
>TRBJ2-7|TRBV5-5|many|NA
TGTGCCAGCAGCTTGGTATCGGGAAACGAGCAGTACTTC
CASSLVSGNEQYF
>TRBJ2-1|TRBV29-1|NA|TRBD2
TGCAGCGTTCCAAGACTAGCGGACTCCTACAATGAGCAGTTCTTC
CSVPRLADSYNEQFF
>TRBJ1-2|TRBV7-9|many|NA
TGTGCCAGCAGCTTATCCCTGCACTATGGCTACACCTTC
CASSLSLHYGYTF